Sequencing of this T cell receptor (beta chain) was carried out in a study of blood T cell repertoires in COVID-19. Study information: Samples came from the United States, Italy and Spain, spanning acute and convalescent COVID-19. PBMCs, B-cell-depleted T cells, or T cells provided the cDNA or gDNA that made up the material.

Original handling: For nucleated cells, counts were estimated from reference gene primer amplification. Repertoires were generated with immunoSEQ multiplex PCR, while TCRdb's copy carries only in-frame clones and drops some. From that table come the V and J calls and clone size; the DNA was used to work out D and trimming. The sample yields about 140,000 clones, 88% seen once. CDR3 length: 16 amino acids. Germline assignment: CDR1 LNHDA and CDR2 SQIVND (reference sequence). V was clipped by 7 bases and J by 3 bases; unmatched bases: 11. Sequenced material: peripheral blood. The origin of this receptor is a man in his 70s with acute or convalescent COVID-19. V usage is TRBV19 and J usage is TRBJ2-7, with 11 bases that match TRBD1. The CDR3 loop reads CASKIRAGTGGYEQYF. The DNA for the CDR3 is TGTGCCAGTAAAATAAGGGCCGGGACAGGGGGCTACGAGCAGTACTTC.